Below, 29 T cell receptor beta chains from the same sample are listed, as sequenced in a study of response to subunit inactivated influenza vaccine. TCRdb processed the RT-PCR reads anew with MiXCR; each CDR3 protein has one entry. The table lists fewer than 600,000 distinct CDR3 sequences, more than 7% of them singletons. This specimen was PBMCs from blood, taken around 25 months after vaccination. Every receptor here comes from a man aged 45-69 years who received an inactivated influenza vaccine.

The chain recombines TRBV7-2 with TRBJ1-2, with 9 bases that match TRBD1. With 5 bases clipped from V and 7 bases from J, the junction kept 8 bases outside the gene matches. The CDR3 contains 14 residues. Germline V gene sequence: CDR1 SGHTA, CDR2 FQGNSA. In DNA form, the CDR3 reads TGTGCCAGCAGCCAACAGGGGGCAGTTTCTGGCTACACCTTC. Translated, it gives CASSQQGAVSGYTF. The full variable domain, in which reference TRBV7-2 and TRBJ1-2 provide the parts outside the CDR3, is GAGVSQSPSNKVTEKGKDVELRCDPISGHTALYWYRQSLGQGLEFLIYFQGNSAPDKSGLPSDRFSAERTGGSVSTLTIQRTQQEDSAVYLCASSQQGAVSGYTFGSGTRLTVV.

This clonotype was observed many times. The CDR3 protein is CASSRYYGTSGAQTYEQYF. As DNA, the CDR3 is TGCGCCAGCAGCCGATATTACGGGACTAGCGGGGCTCAAACCTACGAGCAGTACTTC. The chain has TRBV4-3 and TRBJ2-7; the match to TRBD2 covers 13 bases. The germline CDR1 and CDR2 sequences are LGHNA and YSLEER. Trimming cost V 4 bases and J 2 bases; bases outside gene matches: 14. The CDR3 totals 19 residues.

This chain links TRBV6-2 or TRBV6-3 with TRBJ1-2, with a weak D call TRBD1 (6 bases). Germline CDR1 and CDR2: MNHEY and SVGEGT. This CDR3 region has 17 residues. V was pared by 2 bases and J by 3 bases, with 19 bases between. The CDR3 region has the DNA TGTGCCAGCAGTTACGGGGAGGACAGTAAGTCCTACTATGGCTACACCTTC. It yields the protein CASSYGEDSKSYYGYTF.

The chain has TRBV24-1 and TRBJ2-4; D is possibly TRBD1 (7 bases). The germline V gene encodes CDR1 KGHDR and CDR2 SFDVKD. With 0 bases removed from V and 8 bases from J, the gap between germline ends came to 10 bases. This CDR3 is 14 amino acids long. Here the CDR3 reads CATSDLTGEDIQYF. DNA of the CDR3: TGTGCCACCAGTGATTTGACAGGGGAGGACATTCAGTACTTC.

This clonotype was seen a handful of times. The V gene is TRBV6-2 or TRBV6-3, the J gene TRBJ1-6; D uncertain. This CDR3 has 14 amino acids. Germline values: CDR1 MNHEY, CDR2 SVGEGT. V lost 6 bases to trimming and J lost 8 bases, with 14 bases between them. The CDR3 sequence is CASRSGIWDSPLHF. CDR3 sequence (DNA): TGTGCCAGCAGAAGTGGGATCTGGGATTCACCCCTCCACTTT.

This clonotype was seen at least ten times. The chain uses TRBV20-1 and TRBJ1-1; D unresolved. CDR1 is DFQATT, CDR2 SNEGSKA, per germline (reference sequence). Trimming cost V 6 bases and J 3 bases, with 23 bases left between them. CDR3 length equals 16 residues. For the CDR3, the DNA is TGCAGTGCCAAGGAATATTTGGGAGCGGATGACACTGAAGCTTTCTTT. It yields the protein CSAKEYLGADDTEAFF.

The sample holds a few counts of this clonotype. The V and J genes are TRBV6-1 and TRBJ1-1; D is uncertain. V shed 6 bases and J shed 4 bases, with 6 bases lying between them. This CDR3 spans 11 amino acids. From germline, CDR1 is MNHNS and CDR2 SASEGT. CDR3 sequence: CASSEATEAFF. The CDR3 DNA follows: TGTGCCAGCAGCGAGGCCACTGAAGCTTTCTTT.

This chain links TRBV6-5 with TRBJ2-7; TRBD2 aligns across 10 bases. J lost 2 bases, V lost 4 bases, and 11 bases had no gene match. The CDR3 extends over 17 amino acids. Germline lookup yields CDR1 MNHEY and CDR2 SVGAGI. The DNA for the CDR3 is TGTGCCAGCAGTTTAATTTCTAGCGGGAGAACCCCCTACGAGCAGTACTTC. This codes for CASSLISSGRTPYEQYF.

This clonotype was detected many times. The genes are TRBV18 and TRBJ2-7; D gene ambiguous. CDR1 and CDR2 from the germline V gene are KGHSH and LQKENI. The V and J ends lost 4 bases and 4 bases respectively, with 14 bases between them. CDR3 length equals 14 residues. The CDR3 sequence is CASSQGRTSYEQYF. For the CDR3, the DNA is TGTGCCAGCTCACAGGGCAGAACCTCGTACGAGCAGTACTTC. The variable domain in full, with the rest retrieved from reference TRBV18 and TRBJ2-7, is NAGVMQNPRHLVRRRGQEARLRCSPMKGHSHVYWYRQLPEEGLKFMVYLQKENIIDESGMPKERFSAEFPKEGPSILRIQQVVRGDSAAYFCASSQGRTSYEQYFGPGTRLTVT.

The sample holds many counts of this clonotype. The genes are TRBV20-1 and TRBJ2-5; 12 bases agree with TRBD2. From germline, CDR1 is DFQATT and CDR2 SNEGSKA (reference sequence). The CDR3 is made up of 15 amino acids. Trimming took 3 bases from V and 2 from J; bases not matched to a gene: 4. The CDR3 DNA reads TGCAGTGCTAGTGGACTAGCGGGGTCACAAGAGACCCAGTACTTC. As protein: CSASGLAGSQETQYF.

There are many counts of this clonotype. The chain couples TRBV5-1 to TRBJ2-6, with 9 bases aligning to TRBD1. Germline values: CDR1 SGHRS, CDR2 YFSETQ. This CDR3 has 16 residues. V trimming: 4 bases; J trimming: 0 bases; junction bases outside the gene matches: 2. The CDR3 DNA is TGCGCCAGCAGCCCGACAGGGGGCTCTGGGGCCAACGTCCTGACTTTC. It is translated as CASSPTGGSGANVLTF. Based on the CDR3 plus reference TRBV5-1 and TRBJ2-6, the full variable domain is KAGVTQTPRYLIKTRGQQVTLSCSPISGHRSVSWYQQTPGQGLQFLFEYFSETQRNKGNFPGRFSGRQFSNSRSEMNVSTLELGDSALYLCASSPTGGSGANVLTFGAGSRLTVL.

This clonotype was picked up a small number of times. The V and J genes are TRBV7-8 and TRBJ2-5; no clear D. This CDR3 has 12 residues. Germline-derived CDR1 and CDR2 are SGHVS and FQNEAQ. V gave up 3 bases and J gave up 5 bases, with 7 bases separating them. CDR3 sequence reads: CASSFHAETQYF. In nucleotides, the CDR3 is TGTGCCAGCAGCTTCCATGCGGAGACCCAGTACTTC.

This clonotype appeared many times. The rearrangement joins TRBV20-1 to TRBJ2-1; D not resolved. Trimming removed 1 base at V and 3 bases at J, with 10 bases between. This CDR3 is 14 amino acids long. The germline V gene has CDR1 DFQATT and CDR2 SNEGSKA (reference sequence). The CDR3 DNA is TGCAGTGCTAGAGGTCGCCGGGTCTACAATGAGCAGTTCTTC. It specifies CSARGRRVYNEQFF.

This clonotype came up a few times. The chain carries TRBV20-1 and TRBJ1-2; D gene unclear. The CDR3 extends over 15 amino acids. CDR1 DFQATT and CDR2 SNEGSKA come from the germline V gene (reference sequence). The V end was cut by 0 bases, the J end by 4 bases, with 15 bases between. Here the CDR3 DNA reads TGCAGTGCTAGAGAGCGGGCCTTAACCCTCTATGGCTACACCTTC. It specifies CSARERALTLYGYTF.

This clonotype was detected many times. The chain carries TRBV6-5 and TRBJ1-2; D gene uncertain. Germline CDR1 MNHEY, CDR2 SVGAGI. The V gene lost 2 bases and the J gene lost 0 bases, with 13 bases spanning the gap. This CDR3 contains 16 residues. Written as DNA, the CDR3 is TGTGCCAGCAGTTACGGAGCGAGGCGACCTAACTATGGCTACACCTTC. Protein: CASSYGARRPNYGYTF.

This rearrangement joins TRBV29-1 to TRBJ1-5; 8 nucleotides align to TRBD1. The length of the CDR3 is 17 residues. The trim removed 2 bases at V and 3 bases at J, leaving 12 bases unmatched. Germline CDR1 SQVTM, CDR2 ANQGSEA. Here the CDR3 reads CSVESAWTGRANQPQHF. CDR3 DNA sequence: TGCAGCGTTGAATCTGCATGGACAGGGAGGGCCAATCAGCCCCAGCATTTT.

This clonotype appeared many times. The CDR3 spells CSARSPSKTYEQYF. DNA of the CDR3: TGCAGTGCTAGAAGTCCAAGTAAAACCTACGAGCAGTACTTC. The chain couples TRBV20-1 to TRBJ2-7, with D uncertain. Germline CDR1 is DFQATT and CDR2 is SNEGSKA (reference sequence). This CDR3 comprises 14 residues. The V gene lost 2 bases and the J gene lost 2 bases, with 13 bases spanning the gap.

The chain couples TRBV11-3 to TRBJ2-1; D tentatively fits TRBD1 or TRBD2 (5 bases each). Trimming took off 1 base at V and 10 bases at J, with 14 bases between the two ends. Germline loops: CDR1 SGHNT, CDR2 YENEEA. CDR3 length equals 14 residues. This CDR3 reads CASSLVGTAPEQFF. CDR3 DNA sequence: TGTGCCAGCAGCTTAGTGGGGACCGCGCCCGAGCAGTTCTTC.

The sample holds a few counts of this clonotype. The chain links TRBV6-1 to TRBJ1-2; no definite D call. CDR1 is MNHNS, CDR2 SASEGT, per germline. With 6 bases removed from V and 2 bases from J, the gap between germline ends came to 13 bases. The CDR3 extends over 14 amino acids. CDR3 bases: TGTGCCAGCAGCGCCTACGGCACAAACTATGGCTACACCTTC. Translating gives CASSAYGTNYGYTF.

This chain joins TRBV27 and TRBJ2-4; no definite D call. The CDR3 is 15 residues long. Germline CDR1 is MNHEY and CDR2 is SMNVEV (reference sequence). V lost 8 bases and J lost 2, with 16 bases in between. The CDR3 region has the DNA TGTGCCAGCCAACCTAAGCAGAGGCCCAAAAACATTCAGTACTTC. Protein sequence: CASQPKQRPKNIQYF.

This clonotype was found a few times. The chain joins TRBV30 to TRBJ2-7; D not certain. This CDR3 region has 13 residues. V was pared by 3 bases and J by 3 bases, with 12 bases between. The germline V gene has CDR1 GTSNPN and CDR2 SVGIG (reference sequence). In DNA form, the CDR3 reads TGTGCCTGGAGGAGGCCCGGTGACTACGAGCAGTACTTC. The encoded protein is CAWRRPGDYEQYF.

The chain joins TRBV7-9 to TRBJ2-2; TRBD2 matches 12 bases. There are 16 residues in the CDR3. CDR1 SEHNR and CDR2 FQNEAQ come from the germline V gene (reference sequence). J was trimmed by 6 bases and V by 5 bases; bases with no gene match: 7. In DNA, the CDR3 is TGTGCCAGCAGCCAATGGACTAGCGGGAAGTCCGGGGAGCTGTTTTTT. Translating it yields CASSQWTSGKSGELFF.

V is TRBV2 and J is TRBJ2-3; D possibly corresponds to TRBD2 (5 bases). Germline CDR1 SNHLY, CDR2 FYNNEI. The CDR3 runs to 15 residues. V lost 6 bases, J lost 0 bases, and 13 bases lay in between. CDR3 sequence: CASSRTDTSTDTQYF. In nucleotides, the CDR3 is TGTGCCAGCAGCCGGACTGATACTAGCACAGATACGCAGTATTTT.

This clonotype turned up a few times. The chain joins TRBV5-6 to TRBJ2-5, with D tentatively TRBD1 (7 bases). CDR1 SGHDT and CDR2 YYEEEE come from the germline V gene. CDR3 length: 14 residues. Trimming pared 4 bases from V and 4 bases from J, leaving 14 bases between. This CDR3 is CASSERQGGETQYF. The CDR3 coding sequence is TGTGCCAGCAGCGAGCGACAGGGAGGAGAGACCCAGTACTTC.

This clonotype occurred many times. CDR3 sequence reads: CASSQGLVTDTQYF. DNA for the CDR3: TGCGCCAGCAGCCAAGGACTAGTCACCGATACGCAGTATTTT. The rearrangement uses TRBV4-3 and TRBJ2-3; D might be TRBD2 (6 bases). Trimming removed 1 base at V and 6 bases at J, with 11 bases between. Per the germline V gene, CDR1 is LGHNA and CDR2 is YSLEER. The CDR3 runs 14 residues.

This clonotype was counted a few times. The J gene is TRBJ2-7, the V gene TRBV27, with 7 bases lining up with TRBD2. Germline V gene lookup returns CDR1 MNHEY and CDR2 SMNVEV (reference sequence). V lost 8 bases and J lost 2; bases outside the gene matches: 15. The CDR3 is 16 amino acids. The CDR3 DNA is TGTGCCAGCGCTCCCTCCCAGGGCGGGAGACCCTACGAGCAGTACTTC. This gives the protein CASAPSQGGRPYEQYF.

The chain carries TRBV20-1 and TRBJ2-5; TRBD1 or TRBD2 may be the D gene (5 bases each). The CDR3 totals 14 residues. The germline V gene has CDR1 DFQATT and CDR2 SNEGSKA (reference sequence). Deletions cut 0 bases from V and 10 bases from J, with 18 bases between. The CDR3 loop is CSARDPGGLGDQYF. The DNA for the CDR3 is TGCAGTGCTAGAGATCCAGGAGGTCTGGGGGACCAGTACTTC.

Note on this clonotype: The CDR3 ends on some other residue instead of the conserved phenylalanine or tryptophan, so this is likely a read error. This sequence joins TRBV4-3 and TRBJ2-7, with TRBD1 as a possible D gene (6 bases). The CDR3 spans 17 residues. Per the germline V gene, CDR1 is LGHNA and CDR2 is YSLEER. The V and J ends lost 2 bases and 2 bases respectively, with 19 bases between them. The CDR3 region has the DNA TGCGCCAGCAGCCAAACGGACAGCCGCATACATACCTACGAGCAGTACTCC. It is translated as CASSQTDSRIHTYEQYS.

In this sample, this clonotype turned up a few times. J is TRBJ2-1 and V is TRBV4-2, with no clear D. Germline lookup yields CDR1 LGHNA and CDR2 YNFKEQ. V shed 2 bases and J shed 0 bases, with 8 bases lying between them. The CDR3 is made up of 15 amino acids. CDR3 amino acids: CASSQLRSSYNEQFF. The CDR3 DNA reads as TGTGCCAGCAGCCAACTGCGGAGCTCCTACAATGAGCAGTTCTTC.